A single sample is the source of the 7 T cell receptor beta chains below, sequenced in a study of cytomegalovirus exposure and HLA in healthy donors. The PCR was carried out with 60 Vbeta primers and 13 Jbeta primers. Sequenced by immunoSEQ multiplex PCR; TCRdb stores in-frame clones only, minus some. The sample holds 100,000 to 140,000 clones, over 70% seen once. Sequenced sample: PBMCs. Receptor source: a man aged 25 to 40 in good health and CMV-seronegative.

The rearrangement links TRBV13 to TRBJ2-2; D is uncertain. V shed 5 bases and J shed 1 base, with 5 bases lying between them. Per the germline V gene, CDR1 is PRHDT and CDR2 is FYEKMQ (reference sequence). The CDR3 sequence is 13 residues long. The CDR3, as DNA: TGTGCCAGCAGCCCCGGGAACACCGGGGAGCTGTTTTTT. This codes for CASSPGNTGELFF.

The chain couples TRBV7-2 to TRBJ2-7; D is ambiguous. This CDR3 is 15 amino acids long. V dropped 5 bases and J dropped 2 bases, with 16 bases sitting between them. Germline V gene sequence: CDR1 SGHTA, CDR2 FQGNSA. CDR3 region: CASSPTLRVAYEQYF. The CDR3 nucleotides read TGTGCCAGCAGCCCCACCCTGCGCGTCGCCTACGAGCAGTACTTC. Full variable domain (rest looked up from reference TRBV7-2 and TRBJ2-7): GAGVSQSPSNKVTEKGKDVELRCDPISGHTALYWYRQSLGQGLEFLIYFQGNSAPDKSGLPSDRFSAERTGGSVSTLTIQRTQQEDSAVYLCASSPTLRVAYEQYFGPGTRLTVT.

The rearrangement joins TRBV2 to TRBJ2-3; the match to TRBD2 covers 10 bases. This CDR3 is built from 15 residues. V lost 6 bases and J lost 3; bases outside the gene matches: 6. Germline loops: CDR1 SNHLY, CDR2 FYNNEI. The CDR3 nucleotides are TGTGCCAGCAGGCCGGGACTAGCGTATACAGATACGCAGTATTTT. Translated: CASRPGLAYTDTQYF.

The chain has TRBV13 and TRBJ2-7; maybe TRBD2 (5 bases). Germline V gives CDR1 PRHDT, CDR2 FYEKMQ (reference sequence). The CDR3 covers 13 residues. V shed 2 bases and J shed 2 bases, with 7 bases lying between them. CDR3 nucleotides: TGTGCCAGCAGCTTAAGGAGGACCTACGAGCAGTACTTC. This sequence encodes CASSLRRTYEQYF. Full variable domain (rest looked up from reference TRBV13 and TRBJ2-7): AAGVIQSPRHLIKEKRETATLKCYPIPRHDTVYWYQQGPGQDPQFLISFYEKMQSDKGSIPDRFSAQQFSDYHSELNMSSLELGDSALYFCASSLRRTYEQYFGPGTRLTVT.

The count of this clone is one. CDR3 in amino acids: CAWSPNVGDEQFF. The CDR3 coding sequence is TGTGCCTGGAGTCCCAACGTAGGGGATGAGCAGTTCTTC. J is TRBJ2-1 and V is TRBV30; D is perhaps TRBD1 (5 bases). Trimming pared 2 bases from V and 8 bases from J, leaving 13 bases between. Germline CDR1 GTSNPN, CDR2 SVGIG (reference sequence). CDR3 length: 13 residues.

This rearrangement joins TRBV10-3 to TRBJ2-2; D possibly corresponds to TRBD2 (7 bases). The CDR3 extends over 16 amino acids. V was shortened by 0 bases and J by 4 bases, with 12 bases between the two germline ends. Germline lookup yields CDR1 ENHRY and CDR2 SYGVKD. The CDR3 region has the DNA TGTGCCATCAGTGAGTCCGGGGGGCGGGCCACCGGGGAGCTGTTTTTT. Translation gives CAISESGGRATGELFF.

This chain connects TRBV7-2 to TRBJ2-7; 8 nucleotides align to TRBD1. The ends lost 5 bases at V and 4 bases at J; junction bases unmatched: 10. This CDR3 contains 15 residues. Looked up from germline, CDR1 is SGHTA and CDR2 is FQGNSA. The CDR3 nucleotides read TGTGCCAGCAGCCGCGCGGGACAGGAGCTATACGAGCAGTACTTC. Its translation: CASSRAGQELYEQYF.